Presented here are 15 T cell receptor beta chains from one specimen sequenced in a study of OX40 agonist ivuxolimab in advanced cancers. Profiling relied on immunoSEQ multiplex PCR, and the TCRdb table lists in-frame clones only, not all of them. The data show about 21,000 clones, 82% seen once. The sample in question was CD4+ or CD8+ T cells sorted from blood, obtained in a trial of the OX40 agonist ivuxolimab. These receptors were obtained from an adult with an advanced solid tumor such as melanoma, head and neck, liver or kidney cancer.

The chain links TRBV5-1 to TRBJ1-5; tentatively, D is TRBD1 (5 bases). Germline V gene sequence: CDR1 SGHRS, CDR2 YFSETQ. The CDR3 spans 14 residues. Trimming left V 0 bases short and J 2 bases short, with 6 bases between. The CDR3 DNA sequence: TGCGCCAGCAGCTTGGGGGGGGGCAATCAGCCCCAGCATTTT. It translates to CASSLGGGNQPQHF.

This rearrangement joins TRBV5-8 to TRBJ2-1; 9 bases are a match to TRBD1. The germline V gene encodes CDR1 SGHTS and CDR2 YDEGEE. This CDR3 comprises 14 residues. Germline trimming cut 3 bases from V and 5 bases from J; bases unmatched to any gene: 3. The CDR3 region is CASSWDRDDNEQFF. The CDR3 bases are TGTGCCAGCAGCTGGGACAGGGACGACAATGAGCAGTTCTTC.

The V gene is TRBV7-2, the J gene TRBJ1-2, with TRBD1 as a possible D gene (5 bases). Germline CDR1 is SGHTA and CDR2 is FQGNSA. V was clipped by 1 base and J by 4 bases, with 10 bases between them. The CDR3 is made up of 14 amino acids. This CDR3 is CASSLGGGSYGYTF. The DNA of the CDR3 is TGTGCCAGCAGCTTAGGCGGGGGTTCCTATGGCTACACCTTC.

The CDR3 loop is CASSLIVSDTQYF. The CDR3 DNA follows: TGTGCCAGCAGCTTAATAGTATCAGATACGCAGTATTTT. V usage is TRBV7-3 and J usage is TRBJ2-3; D remains ambiguous. From germline, CDR1 is SGHTA and CDR2 FQGTGA. V was pared by 1 base and J by 4 bases, with 6 bases between. This CDR3 has 13 residues.

This clone appeared a few times. V gene TRBV6-6 combines with J gene TRBJ1-6, with D perhaps TRBD1 (5 bases). Trimming left V 2 bases short and J 9 bases short, with 8 bases between. The CDR3 has 13 residues. Per germline, CDR1 MNHNY and CDR2 SVGAGI (reference sequence). This CDR3 reads CASSYQGSSPLHF. The CDR3 region has the DNA TGTGCCAGCAGTTACCAGGGATCTTCACCCCTCCACTTT.

The chain links TRBV6-1 to TRBJ1-2; D is uncertain. This CDR3 has 12 amino acids. V gave up 4 bases and J gave up 6 bases, with 9 bases separating them. The germline gives CDR1 MNHNS, CDR2 SASEGT. The CDR3 here is CASSAETHGYTF. The CDR3 DNA is TGTGCCAGCAGTGCCGAGACCCATGGCTACACCTTC.

V usage is TRBV28 and J usage is TRBJ2-1; TRBD1 or TRBD2 may be the D gene (5 bases each). This CDR3 spans 12 amino acids. Germline V gene data show CDR1 as MDHEN and CDR2 as SYDVKM. Trimming shortened V by 3 bases and J by 11 bases, and 11 bases separated the two germline ends. CDR3 amino acids: CASSFGGNKQFF. CDR3 sequence (DNA): TGTGCCAGCAGTTTTGGGGGAAATAAGCAGTTCTTC.

The chain recombines TRBV5-4 with TRBJ2-2, with 11 bases that match TRBD2. Germline CDR1 and CDR2: SGHNT and YYREEE (reference sequence). There are 15 residues in the CDR3. The ends lost 4 bases at V and 7 bases at J; junction bases unmatched: 6. The chain's CDR3 is CASSLSGRAGGELFF. In nucleotides, the CDR3 is TGTGCCAGCAGCCTTAGCGGGAGGGCCGGCGGGGAGCTGTTTTTT.

This clone was recorded once. This chain links TRBV7-9 with TRBJ2-1; D is tentatively TRBD1 or TRBD2 (6 bases each). Germline CDR1 and CDR2: SEHNR and FQNEAQ (reference sequence). V was clipped by 3 bases and J by 1 base, with 16 bases between them. This CDR3 contains 17 residues. The CDR3 region has the DNA TGTGCCAGCAGCTTTATCCGGGGGCCGACTTCCTACAATGAGCAGTTCTTC. Translating gives CASSFIRGPTSYNEQFF.

The rearrangement uses TRBV27 and TRBJ2-2; 7 bases are shared with TRBD1. CDR1 is MNHEY and CDR2 is SMNVEV in the germline V gene (reference sequence). CDR3 length: 16 amino acids. Trimming cost V 5 bases and J 1 base; bases outside gene matches: 7. In DNA form, the CDR3 reads TGTGCCAGCAGTCCACGACAGGGCGGGAACACCGGGGAGCTGTTTTTT. Its translation: CASSPRQGGNTGELFF.

The chain has TRBV6-5 and TRBJ2-3; D possibly corresponds to TRBD1 (5 bases). The V gene's germline CDR1 is MNHEY and CDR2 SVGAGI. This CDR3 is built from 16 residues. V gave up 2 bases and J gave up 6 bases, with 18 bases separating them. The CDR3: CASSYLSQGIRDTQYF. CDR3 coding DNA: TGTGCCAGCAGTTACCTGTCTCAGGGTATCCGGGATACGCAGTATTTT.

The chain recombines TRBV2 with TRBJ2-2, with 10 bases matching TRBD1. The germline gives CDR1 SNHLY, CDR2 FYNNEI. This CDR3 contains 13 residues. Trimming removed 6 bases from V and 6 bases from J; junction bases left unmatched: 1. The CDR3 nucleotides read TGTGCCAGCAGGGGGACAGGGGCCGGGGAGCTGTTTTTT. Its protein product is CASRGTGAGELFF.

The V call is TRBV5-6, the J call TRBJ2-7; 9 positions agree with TRBD1. This CDR3 is 17 amino acids long. CDR1 is SGHDT and CDR2 is YYEEEE in the germline V gene. J was trimmed by 4 bases and V by 2 bases; bases with no gene match: 13. Written as DNA, the CDR3 is TGTGCCAGCAGCTTACGAAGAACCGGGACAGGGCGGTACGAGCAGTACTTC. Encoded protein: CASSLRRTGTGRYEQYF.

The CDR3 DNA is TGTGCCAGCAGCGCGGATAGTTCCTATGGCTACACCTTC. Translated: CASSADSSYGYTF. This rearrangement joins TRBV9 to TRBJ1-2, with D unresolved. Trimming cost V 3 bases and J 4 bases, with 10 bases left between them. This CDR3 has 13 residues. Germline lookup yields CDR1 SGDLS and CDR2 YYNGEE.

The genes are TRBV2 and TRBJ1-5, with D tentatively TRBD1 (6 bases). Germline assignment: CDR1 SNHLY and CDR2 FYNNEI. The ends were cut back, 7 bases at V and 4 bases at J, with 14 bases in the middle. The CDR3 sequence is 14 residues long. CDR3 sequence reads: CASTDDRTNQPQHF. The CDR3 bases are TGTGCCAGCACGGATGACAGGACAAATCAGCCCCAGCATTTT.